This note documents a single T cell receptor beta chain sequence. This CDR3 is also generated by other DNA sequences in the sample. This sample is part of a study of control samples from healthy donors and cancer patients. The repertoire was sequenced with immunoSEQ multiplex PCR; TCRdb's copy has only in-frame clones and lacks some. The sample contains 90,000 or so clones, approximately 84% of which appear only once. V lost 0 bases and J lost 0, with 7 bases in between. Per germline, CDR1 SGHRS and CDR2 YFSETQ. The CDR3 loop spans 14 amino acids. The sequence was collected from a man in his sixties or seventies with lung cancer. Sequenced input: PBMCs. This chain links TRBV5-1 with TRBJ2-7; D not resolved. The CDR3 sequence: CASSLASSSYEQYF. Here the CDR3 DNA reads TGCGCCAGCAGCTTGGCCAGTTCCTCCTACGAGCAGTACTTC.